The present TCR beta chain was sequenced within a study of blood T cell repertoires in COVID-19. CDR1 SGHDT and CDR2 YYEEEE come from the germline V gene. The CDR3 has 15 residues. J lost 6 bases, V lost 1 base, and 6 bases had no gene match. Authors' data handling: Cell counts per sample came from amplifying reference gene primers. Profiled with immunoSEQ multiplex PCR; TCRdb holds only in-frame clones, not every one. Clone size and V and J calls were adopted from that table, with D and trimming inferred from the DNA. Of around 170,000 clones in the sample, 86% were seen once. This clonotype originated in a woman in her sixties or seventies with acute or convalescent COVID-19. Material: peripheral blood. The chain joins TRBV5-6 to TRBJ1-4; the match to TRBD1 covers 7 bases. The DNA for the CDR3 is TGTGCCAGCAGCTTGAGGGGGCTTAGTGATGAAAAACTGTTTTTT. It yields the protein CASSLRGLSDEKLFF.